The 29 T cell receptor beta chains in this list originate from one sample, sequenced in a study of PD-1 blockade in classical Hodgkin lymphoma. With no exception, relapse followed autologous stem cell transplantation in all patients, and brentuximab vedotin exposure varied. This table comes from immunoSEQ multiplex PCR, and its TCRdb copy is limited to in-frame clones, with some not included. The sample consists of almost 85,000 clones, about nine tenths of them appearing once. The starting material was peripheral blood mononuclear cells (PBMCs), obtained at baseline. The receptors shown here come from a human donor with classical Hodgkin lymphoma.

V and J are TRBV11-2 and TRBJ2-7; TRBD1 matches at 9 bases. The germline CDR1 and CDR2 sequences are SGHAT and FQNNGV. The CDR3 contains 16 residues. The V and J ends lost 8 bases and 2 bases, in that order; junction bases with no gene match: 13. The CDR3 DNA reads as TGTGCCAGCGGATCCCACAGGGGGCGAACTCCCTACGAGCAGTACTTC. Residues: CASGSHRGRTPYEQYF. The variable domain in full, with the rest retrieved from reference TRBV11-2 and TRBJ2-7, is EAGVAQSPRYKIIEKRQSVAFWCNPISGHATLYWYQQILGQGPKLLIQFQNNGVVDDSQLPKDRFSAERLKGVDSTLKIQPAKLEDSAVYLCASGSHRGRTPYEQYFGPGTRLTVT.

The chain uses TRBV12-5 and TRBJ1-2; D is unclear. CDR1 is LGHNT, CDR2 FRNRAP, per germline. The CDR3 is made up of 10 amino acids. Trimming took 5 bases from V and 6 from J, leaving 4 bases between them. CDR3 coding DNA: TGTGCTAGTGGTACTCATGGCTACACCTTC. This gives the protein CASGTHGYTF.

CDR3 region: CASTNTPTIKNTDTQYF. CDR3 sequence (DNA): TGCGCCAGCACTAACACTCCGACCATAAAGAACACAGATACGCAGTATTTT. The chain employs TRBV4-1 and TRBJ2-3; unclear D gene. The germline gives CDR1 MGHRA, CDR2 YSYEKL. CDR3 length equals 17 residues. Trimming shortened V by 7 bases and J by 2 bases, and 22 bases separated the two germline ends.

CDR3 nucleotides: TGTGCCAGCAGCGTAGGAACAGATACGCAGTATTTT. It is translated as CASSVGTDTQYF. The gene calls are TRBV9 and TRBJ2-3; no clear D. Deletions cut 0 bases from V and 3 bases from J, with 2 bases between. The CDR3 loop spans 12 amino acids. Looked up from germline, CDR1 is SGDLS and CDR2 is YYNGEE.

V is TRBV6-5 and J is TRBJ2-5, with a possible D match to TRBD1 (5 bases). Germline V CDR1 and CDR2: MNHEY, SVGAGI. CDR3 length equals 13 residues. V lost 7 bases and J lost 0, with 9 bases in between. CDR3 DNA sequence: TGTGCCAGCACCGCAGGGAACCAAGAGACCCAGTACTTC. It yields the protein CASTAGNQETQYF.

V is TRBV4-3 and J is TRBJ2-5, with TRBD1 matching over 7 bases. The CDR3 has 15 amino acids. The junction had 8 bases not matched to a gene; V was cut back by 2 bases and J by 5 bases. CDR1 and CDR2 from the germline V gene are LGHNA and YSLEER. Here the CDR3 DNA reads TGCGCCAGCAGCCAAATCTGGGACAGTGAGGAGACCCAGTACTTC. Translating gives CASSQIWDSEETQYF.

V is TRBV2 and J is TRBJ2-7, with 7 nucleotides matching TRBD1. Per the germline V gene, CDR1 is SNHLY and CDR2 is FYNNEI. The J segment lost 4 bases and the V segment lost 6 bases, leaving 18 bases of the junction unmatched. The CDR3 spans 17 residues. In DNA form, the CDR3 reads TGTGCCAGCAGGTTTACAGGGGCCCGAGGTCCCCTTTACGAGCAGTACTTC. This translates into CASRFTGARGPLYEQYF.

The J gene is TRBJ1-2, the V gene TRBV19, with 9 bases lining up with TRBD1. This CDR3 comprises 15 residues. CDR1 is LNHDA and CDR2 is SQIVND in the germline V gene (reference sequence). The junction had 2 bases not matched to a gene; V was cut back by 3 bases and J by 0 bases. The CDR3 sequence is CASSIGTGTNYGYTF. CDR3 DNA: TGTGCCAGTAGTATTGGGACAGGGACTAACTATGGCTACACCTTC.

The genes are TRBV2 and TRBJ1-3, with no clear D. V lost 4 bases and J 0 bases, leaving 13 bases between the germline ends. The CDR3 covers 16 residues. The germline V gene encodes CDR1 SNHLY and CDR2 FYNNEI. This CDR3 is CASSAAAVGSGNTIYF. Written as DNA, the CDR3 is TGTGCCAGCAGTGCAGCGGCGGTCGGCTCTGGAAACACCATATATTTT.

V and J are TRBV19 and TRBJ1-5; D might be TRBD1 (5 bases). The CDR3 covers 12 residues. V lost 4 bases and J 10 bases, leaving 11 bases between the germline ends. In germline, CDR1 is LNHDA, CDR2 SQIVND (reference sequence). The CDR3: CASSRRREPQHF. In DNA form, the CDR3 reads TGTGCCAGTAGTAGGCGCAGGGAACCCCAGCATTTT.

This clone was recorded once. The gene calls are TRBV13 and TRBJ2-7, with D possibly matching TRBD1 (5 bases). Looked up from germline, CDR1 is PRHDT and CDR2 is FYEKMQ (reference sequence). The ends were cut back, 4 bases at V and 5 bases at J, with 6 bases in the middle. The CDR3 runs to 11 residues. This CDR3 reads CASSSRDEQYF. DNA for the CDR3: TGTGCCAGCAGCTCCAGGGACGAGCAGTACTTC.

The chain is built from TRBV10-2 and TRBJ1-2; D remains ambiguous. The CDR3 spans 14 residues. Per germline, CDR1 WSHSY and CDR2 SAAADI. V dropped 7 bases and J dropped 4 bases, with 16 bases sitting between them. The CDR3 region is CASTEGGFGYGYTF. The CDR3 DNA reads as TGCGCCAGCACCGAGGGAGGGTTTGGCTATGGCTACACCTTC.

This clone has just one count. The chain carries TRBV6-5 and TRBJ2-7; TRBD1 matches 9 bases. J lost 3 bases, V lost 0 bases, and 6 bases had no gene match. Germline V gene data show CDR1 as MNHEY and CDR2 as SVGAGI. CDR3 size: 16 residues. The CDR3 reads CASSYSTGGIGYEQYF. CDR3 DNA sequence: TGTGCCAGCAGTTACTCGACAGGGGGTATAGGCTACGAGCAGTACTTC.

The J gene is TRBJ1-1, the V gene TRBV2; a possible D gene is TRBD1 (5 bases). Germline values: CDR1 SNHLY, CDR2 FYNNEI. Trimming removed 0 bases at V and 4 bases at J, with 6 bases between. CDR3 size: 13 residues. In nucleotides, the CDR3 is TGTGCCAGCAGTGAAGCGGGGGTCACTGAAGCTTTCTTT. This encodes CASSEAGVTEAFF.

J is TRBJ1-2 and V is TRBV11-2, with 9 bases fitting TRBD1. Losses at the gene ends were 5 bases for V and 4 bases for J; bases not matched to a gene: 5. The germline gives CDR1 SGHAT, CDR2 FQNNGV. The length of the CDR3 is 14 residues. The CDR3: CASSIRTGVYGYTF. In nucleotides, the CDR3 is TGTGCCAGCAGCATACGGACAGGGGTCTATGGCTACACCTTC.

The table lists this clone with a count of one. CDR3 in DNA: TGTGCCAGCAGCCACGACAGACGCTATGGCTACACCTTC. Protein sequence: CASSHDRRYGYTF. The chain combines TRBV5-6 with TRBJ1-2; tentative D call: TRBD1 (5 bases). This CDR3 has 13 amino acids. Germline CDR1 and CDR2: SGHDT and YYEEEE. V was cut by 4 bases and J by 4 bases, with 11 bases left in between.

The rearrangement joins TRBV6-1 to TRBJ2-5; no clear D. The CDR3 contains 13 residues. Between the trimmed V and J ends, which lost 8 bases and 1 base, there was a span of 11 bases. Germline V gene data show CDR1 as MNHNS and CDR2 as SASEGT. The CDR3, as DNA: TGTGCCAGCGATAACACCGGCCAAGAGACCCAGTACTTC. Translating it yields CASDNTGQETQYF.

V usage is TRBV10-3 and J usage is TRBJ2-7; 10 bases agree with TRBD1. The CDR3 extends over 14 amino acids. Germline V gene sequence: CDR1 ENHRY, CDR2 SYGVKD. V shed 6 bases, J shed 3 bases, and the junction held 5 bases outside the gene matches. The CDR3 nucleotides are TGTGCCATCAGCGGGACAGGGGCGGACTACGAGCAGTACTTC. Translated, it gives CAISGTGADYEQYF.

V and J are TRBV5-1 and TRBJ2-7; 7 bases map to TRBD2. The germline CDR1 and CDR2 sequences are SGHRS and YFSETQ. The CDR3 contains 15 residues. Germline trimming cut 5 bases from V and 4 bases from J; bases unmatched to any gene: 12. The CDR3 coding sequence is TGCGCCAGCAGGGGGGAAGCGGGACCCGTATACGAGCAGTACTTC. Protein: CASRGEAGPVYEQYF.

The chain employs TRBV27 and TRBJ2-7, with unresolved D. The CDR3 sequence is 13 residues long. The V end was cut by 10 bases, the J end by 0 bases, with 13 bases between. Looked up from germline, CDR1 is MNHEY and CDR2 is SMNVEV (reference sequence). This CDR3 is CATSYGSSYEQYF. The DNA for the CDR3 is TGTGCCACCTCTTATGGTAGCTCCTACGAGCAGTACTTC.

The genes are TRBV7-2 and TRBJ2-1; 7 nucleotides match TRBD2. This CDR3 is 12 amino acids long. The J segment lost 15 bases and the V segment lost 0 bases, leaving 5 bases of the junction unmatched. Germline-derived CDR1 and CDR2 are SGHTA and FQGNSA. CDR3 bases: TGTGCCAGCAGCTTAGCCGGACTAGTTTCGTTCTTC. The encoded protein is CASSLAGLVSFF.

The chain recombines TRBV9 with TRBJ1-2; the D is unclear. This CDR3 comprises 13 residues. V lost 0 bases and J 8 bases, leaving 11 bases between the germline ends. Germline CDR1 reads SGDLS; CDR2 reads YYNGEE. The CDR3 loop reads CASSVARSTGYTF. The CDR3 DNA follows: TGTGCCAGCAGCGTAGCGAGGAGCACGGGCTACACCTTC.

The rearrangement joins TRBV27 to TRBJ2-1; weak D call: TRBD2 (6 bases). This CDR3 spans 16 amino acids. Germline V CDR1 and CDR2: MNHEY, SMNVEV (reference sequence). Trimming removed 5 bases at V and 3 bases at J, with 17 bases between. CDR3 sequence: CASSPPIAGLYNEQFF. The CDR3 DNA follows: TGTGCCAGCAGTCCCCCTATCGCGGGGCTCTACAATGAGCAGTTCTTC.

The chain uses TRBV27 and TRBJ2-2, with D perhaps matching TRBD1 (6 bases). The CDR3 is 16 amino acids. V lost 2 bases and J 5 bases, leaving 15 bases between the germline ends. Germline V gives CDR1 MNHEY, CDR2 SMNVEV (reference sequence). CDR3 DNA sequence: TGTGCCAGCAGTTTACCACGTGTAGGGGGAACCGGGGAGCTGTTTTTT. Protein sequence: CASSLPRVGGTGELFF.

V and J are TRBV7-2 and TRBJ1-5, with 8 bases matching TRBD1. Trimming cost V 4 bases and J 6 bases; bases outside gene matches: 8. The germline V gene has CDR1 SGHTA and CDR2 FQGNSA. The CDR3 contains 15 residues. CDR3 sequence (DNA): TGTGCCAGCAGCTCAGCCGGGACAGGAGCTCAGCCCCAGCATTTT. Its translation: CASSSAGTGAQPQHF.

The chain couples TRBV9 to TRBJ1-1, with unresolved D. The V end lost 0 bases, the J end lost 2 bases, and 14 bases lay between the germline ends. The CDR3 is 16 amino acids. Per germline, CDR1 SGDLS and CDR2 YYNGEE. The CDR3 DNA follows: TGTGCCAGCAGCGTAGTCCCCGCAGGCCGTAACACTGAAGCTTTCTTT. Protein product: CASSVVPAGRNTEAFF.

The J gene is TRBJ1-1, the V gene TRBV5-1; D is unresolved. Germline assignment: CDR1 SGHRS and CDR2 YFSETQ. Trimming pared 5 bases from V and 4 bases from J, leaving 9 bases between. This CDR3 has 12 amino acids. CDR3: CASSAVGTEAFF. Written as DNA, the CDR3 is TGCGCCAGCAGTGCGGTGGGCACTGAAGCTTTCTTT.

V is TRBV2 and J is TRBJ2-7; TRBD1 aligns across 8 bases. The CDR3 covers 12 residues. Losses at the gene ends were 11 bases for V and 4 bases for J; bases not matched to a gene: 7. Germline CDR1 and CDR2: SNHLY and FYNNEI. The CDR3 DNA is TGTGCCGCAGGGGGCGGGAAATACGAGCAGTACTTC. It translates to CAAGGGKYEQYF.

This clone was picked up one time. This chain links TRBV9 with TRBJ2-3; TRBD2 matches 7 bases. V lost 1 base to trimming and J lost 6 bases; unmatched junction nucleotides: 14. The CDR3 has 17 residues. The germline gives CDR1 SGDLS, CDR2 YYNGEE. CDR3 nucleotides: TGTGCCAGCAGCGTAAGTTCTGGTTTGCGGGAGAGGGATACGCAGTATTTT. Translation: CASSVSSGLRERDTQYF.